This entry concerns a single T cell receptor (beta chain). TCRdb's copy holds only in-frame clones and misses some; the assay was immunoSEQ multiplex PCR. The table shows 80,000 to 100,000 clones, with around 80% occurring only once. This sample is part of a study of blood T cell repertoires in COVID-19. Study-level information: From the United States, Italy and Spain came samples of acute and convalescent COVID-19.

The CDR3 length is 14 residues. The trim removed 8 bases at V and 1 base at J, leaving 6 bases unmatched. The germline V gene has CDR1 SQVTM and CDR2 ANQGSEA. The chain couples TRBV29-1 to TRBJ2-3, with 10 bases that match TRBD2. Sequenced sample: peripheral blood. This receptor was obtained from a human donor in a cohort sampled during active COVID-19. The CDR3, as DNA: TGCAGCAGTAGGACTAGCGGAGGCACAGATACGCAGTATTTT. Protein sequence: CSSRTSGGTDTQYF.